This T cell receptor beta chain was recorded in a study of blood T cell repertoires in COVID-19. The wider study: COVID-19 samples from acute and convalescent phases originated in the United States, Italy and Spain. T cells, B-cell-depleted T cells, or PBMCs supplied cDNA or gDNA.

As handled by the study authors: Reference gene primer amplification gave nucleated cell count estimates. Using immunoSEQ multiplex PCR, the repertoire was profiled, and TCRdb retains in-frame clones only, with some absent. That table is the source of V, J and clone size, and D and trimming were worked out from the DNA. This sample has about 70,000 clones, with approximately 91% found just once. Trimming took off 11 bases at V and 0 bases at J, with 17 bases between the two ends. CDR1 MNHEY and CDR2 SVGAGI come from the germline V gene. The CDR3 runs to 15 residues. This clone showed up just once. Seattle patients were enrolled while actively infected and followed longitudinally.

The sample consisted of peripheral blood. This chain joins TRBV6-5 and TRBJ1-5, with D maybe TRBD1 (5 bases). This sequence originates from a man aged 50-59 years with COVID-19, enrolled during active disease. This chain's CDR3 is CALKGQGNSNQPQHF. DNA for the CDR3: TGTGCCCTTAAAGGGCAGGGCAATAGCAATCAGCCCCAGCATTTT.